This T cell receptor beta chain was retrieved from a study of T cells after yellow fever vaccination. The CDR3 is made up of 16 amino acids. The V and J ends lost 0 bases and 5 bases respectively, with 15 bases between them. The germline gives CDR1 SEHNR, CDR2 FQNEAQ (reference sequence). Generation of TCR cDNA used 5'RACE template switching (which added a universal primer site and UMIs). TCRdb reprocessed the 5' RACE reads via MiXCR and lists one record per CDR3 protein. The table includes about 16,000 distinct CDR3 sequences, 4% detected once. Ten or more counts support this clonotype. The input for sequencing was PBMCs, either bulk or a sorted T-cell subset (CD4+, CD8+, memory, or dextramer-sorted; not recorded which), taken 15 days after the yellow fever booster vaccination. This TCR derives from a man aged 30 to 39 who received the YFV17D yellow fever vaccine. The rearrangement links TRBV7-9 to TRBJ2-3, with D possibly TRBD1 on 6 matching bases. This CDR3 is CASSLALGTSGDTQYF. CDR3 bases: TGTGCCAGCAGCTTAGCGCTCGGGACATCCGGAGATACGCAGTATTTT.